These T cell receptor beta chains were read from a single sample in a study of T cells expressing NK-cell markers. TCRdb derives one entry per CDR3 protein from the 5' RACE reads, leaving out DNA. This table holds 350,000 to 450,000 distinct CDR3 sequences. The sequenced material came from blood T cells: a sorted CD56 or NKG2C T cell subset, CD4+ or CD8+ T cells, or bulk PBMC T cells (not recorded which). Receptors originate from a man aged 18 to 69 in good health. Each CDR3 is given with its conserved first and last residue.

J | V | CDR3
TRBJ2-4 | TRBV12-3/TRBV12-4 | CASTPEDRGLTGNIQYF
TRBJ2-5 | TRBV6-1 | CASRGFQYQETQYF
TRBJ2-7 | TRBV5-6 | CASSLAPSGGTSYEQYF
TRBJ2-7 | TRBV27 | CASSLGRLAYEQYF
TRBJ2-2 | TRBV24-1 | CATSDPRAQGARTGELFF
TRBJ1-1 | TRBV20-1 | CSARGTQGMNTEAFF
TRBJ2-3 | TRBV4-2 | CASSDRTASIDTQYF
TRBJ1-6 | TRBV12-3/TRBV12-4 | CASRPWTGVANSPLHF
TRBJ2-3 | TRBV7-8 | CASSQKTRIITDTQYF
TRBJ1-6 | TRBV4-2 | CASSQGGGTVPIGSPLHF
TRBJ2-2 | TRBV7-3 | CASSRQGNGELFF
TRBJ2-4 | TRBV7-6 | CASSFGTGRAKNIQYF
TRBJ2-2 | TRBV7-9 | CASSLTGPTGELFF
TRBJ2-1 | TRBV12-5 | CASGLVNEQFF
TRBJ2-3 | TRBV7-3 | CASSSTGTDTQYF
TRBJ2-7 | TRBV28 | CASSLQGAHYEQYF
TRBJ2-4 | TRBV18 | CASSPDRKNIQYF
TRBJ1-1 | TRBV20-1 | CSAYRVTEAFF
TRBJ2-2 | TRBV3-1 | CASSQLANGELFF
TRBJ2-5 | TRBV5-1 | CASSLLAEPGKGTQYF
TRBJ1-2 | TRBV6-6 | CASVSRGEEGYTF
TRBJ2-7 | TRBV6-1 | CASSDRTGTSGYEQYF
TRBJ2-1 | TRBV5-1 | CASQTGPSNEQFF
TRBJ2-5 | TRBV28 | CATKLGQGQETQYF
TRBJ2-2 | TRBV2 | CASSHTSGGPTGELFF
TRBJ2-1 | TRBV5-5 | CASSYKGSYNEQFF
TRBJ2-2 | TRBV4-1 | CASSQDTVNTGELFF
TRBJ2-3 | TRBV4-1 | CASSQVGFQSTDTQYF
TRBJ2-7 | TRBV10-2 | CATSDRTYEQYF
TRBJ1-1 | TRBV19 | CASSSRGGNTEAFF
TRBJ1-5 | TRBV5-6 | CASNVDRGHQPQHF
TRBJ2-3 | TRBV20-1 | CSARTGQGLTIDTQYF
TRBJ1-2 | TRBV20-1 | CSATNPGLPNYGYTF
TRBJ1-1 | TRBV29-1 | CSVLGGRGFLSTEAFF
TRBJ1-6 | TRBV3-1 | CASSQGGGAGNSPLHF
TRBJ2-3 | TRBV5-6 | CASSLPDSGRDTQYF
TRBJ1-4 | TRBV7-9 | CASSLLQGTNEKLFF
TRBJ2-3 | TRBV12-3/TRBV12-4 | CASRNRGSTDTQYF
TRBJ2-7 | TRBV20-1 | CSATFSPLTDEQYF
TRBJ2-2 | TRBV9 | CASSVRNTGNTGELFF
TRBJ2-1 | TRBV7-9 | CASSWTSGGAPNEQFF
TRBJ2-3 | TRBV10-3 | CAIGGGIQGTDTQYF
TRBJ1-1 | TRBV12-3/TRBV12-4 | CATAGGRYTEAFF
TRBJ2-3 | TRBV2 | CADSVRGDLTDTQYF
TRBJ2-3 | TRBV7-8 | CASSSQAGPTDTQYF
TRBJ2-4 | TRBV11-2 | CASSLGPITLAKNIQYF
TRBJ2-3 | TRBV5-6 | CASSLEGSRRDTQYF
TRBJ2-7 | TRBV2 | CASRTSGFSYEQYF
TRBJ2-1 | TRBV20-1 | CSARDRGVSHNEQFF
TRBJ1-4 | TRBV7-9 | CASSTLRATNEKLFF
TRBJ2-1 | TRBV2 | CASDHTGLVEQFF
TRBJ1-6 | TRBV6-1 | CASSPSDTSYNSPLHF
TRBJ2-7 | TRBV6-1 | CASSVGPLSYEQYF
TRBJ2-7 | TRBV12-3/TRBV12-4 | CASSLQQTVREQYF
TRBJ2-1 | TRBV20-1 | CSATPGGGNHNEQFF